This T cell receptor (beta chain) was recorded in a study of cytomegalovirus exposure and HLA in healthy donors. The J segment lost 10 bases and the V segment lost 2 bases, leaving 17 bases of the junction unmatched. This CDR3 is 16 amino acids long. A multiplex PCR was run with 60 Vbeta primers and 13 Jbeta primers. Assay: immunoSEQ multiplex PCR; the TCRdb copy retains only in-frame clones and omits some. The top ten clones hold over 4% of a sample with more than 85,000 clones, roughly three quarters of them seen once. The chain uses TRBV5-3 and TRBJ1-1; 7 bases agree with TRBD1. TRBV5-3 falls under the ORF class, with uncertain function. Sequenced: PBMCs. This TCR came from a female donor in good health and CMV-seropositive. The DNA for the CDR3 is TGTGCCAGAAGCTTACAGGGGACCCGGGACCTCGTTGGAGCTTTCTTT. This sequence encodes CARSLQGTRDLVGAFF.